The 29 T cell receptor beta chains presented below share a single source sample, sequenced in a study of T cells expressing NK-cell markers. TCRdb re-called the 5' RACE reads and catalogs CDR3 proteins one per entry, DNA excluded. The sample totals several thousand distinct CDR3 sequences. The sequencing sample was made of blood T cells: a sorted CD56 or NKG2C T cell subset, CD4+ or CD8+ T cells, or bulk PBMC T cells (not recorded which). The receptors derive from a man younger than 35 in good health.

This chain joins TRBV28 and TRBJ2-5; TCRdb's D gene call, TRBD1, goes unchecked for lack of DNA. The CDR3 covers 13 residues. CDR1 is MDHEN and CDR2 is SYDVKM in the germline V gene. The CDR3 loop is CASSSGSRETQYF. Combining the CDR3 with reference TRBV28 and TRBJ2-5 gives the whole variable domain DVKVTQSSRYLVKRTGEKVFLECVQDMDHENMFWYRQDPGLGLRLIYFSYDVKMKEKGDIPEGYSVSREKKERFSLILESASTNQTSMYLCASSSGSRETQYFGPGTRLLVL.

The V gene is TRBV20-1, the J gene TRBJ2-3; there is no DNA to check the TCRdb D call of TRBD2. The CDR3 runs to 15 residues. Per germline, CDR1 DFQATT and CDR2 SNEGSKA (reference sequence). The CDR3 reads CSAPGLAGDTDTQYF.

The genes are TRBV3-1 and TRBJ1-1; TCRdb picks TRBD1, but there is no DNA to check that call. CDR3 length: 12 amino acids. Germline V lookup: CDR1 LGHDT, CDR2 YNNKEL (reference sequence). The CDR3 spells CASSLRGSEAFF.

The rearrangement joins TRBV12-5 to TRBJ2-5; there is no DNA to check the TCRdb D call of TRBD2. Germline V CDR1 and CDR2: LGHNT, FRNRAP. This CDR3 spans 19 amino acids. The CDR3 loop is CASGNVRDYHPEVGETQYF.

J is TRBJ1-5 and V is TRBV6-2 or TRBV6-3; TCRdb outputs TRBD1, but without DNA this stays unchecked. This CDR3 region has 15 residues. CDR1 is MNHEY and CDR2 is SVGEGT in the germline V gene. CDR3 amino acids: CASSYPPDSSTAQHF.

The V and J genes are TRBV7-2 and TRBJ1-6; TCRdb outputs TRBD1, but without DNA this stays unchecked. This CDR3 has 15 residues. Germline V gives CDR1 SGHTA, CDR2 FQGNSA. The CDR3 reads CASSLSGSYNSPLHF. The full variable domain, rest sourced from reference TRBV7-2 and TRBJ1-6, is GAGVSQSPSNKVTEKGKDVELRCDPISGHTALYWYRQSLGQGLEFLIYFQGNSAPDKSGLPSDRFSAERTGGSVSTLTIQRTQQEDSAVYLCASSLSGSYNSPLHFGNGTRLTVT.

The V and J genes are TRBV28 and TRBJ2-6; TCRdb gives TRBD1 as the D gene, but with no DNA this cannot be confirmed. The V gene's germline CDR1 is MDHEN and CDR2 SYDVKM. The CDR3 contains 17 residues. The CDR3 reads CASSHLRDLSGANVLTF.

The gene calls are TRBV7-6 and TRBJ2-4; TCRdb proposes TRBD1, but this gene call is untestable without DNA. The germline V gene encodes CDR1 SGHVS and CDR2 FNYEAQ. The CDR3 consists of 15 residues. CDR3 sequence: CARPRRCGGRDIQYF.

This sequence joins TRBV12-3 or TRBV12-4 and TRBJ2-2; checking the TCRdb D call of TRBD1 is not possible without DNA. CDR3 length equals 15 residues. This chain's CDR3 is CASSLGGADTGELFF.

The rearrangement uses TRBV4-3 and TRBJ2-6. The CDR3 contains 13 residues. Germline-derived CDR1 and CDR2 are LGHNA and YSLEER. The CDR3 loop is CASSPTGANVLTF.

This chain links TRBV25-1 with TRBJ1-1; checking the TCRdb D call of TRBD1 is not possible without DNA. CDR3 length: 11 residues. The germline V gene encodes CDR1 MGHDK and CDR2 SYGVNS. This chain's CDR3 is CASSGGVEAFF. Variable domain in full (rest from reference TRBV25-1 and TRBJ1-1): EADIYQTPRYLVIGTGKKITLECSQTMGHDKMYWYQQDPGMELHLIHYSYGVNSTEKGDLSSESTVSRIRTEHFPLTLESARPSHTSQYLCASSGGVEAFFGQGTRLTVV.

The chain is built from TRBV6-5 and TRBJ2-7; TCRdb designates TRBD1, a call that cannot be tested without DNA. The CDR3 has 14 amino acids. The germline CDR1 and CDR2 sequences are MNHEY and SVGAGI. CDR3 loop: CASSYSSRSYEQYF.

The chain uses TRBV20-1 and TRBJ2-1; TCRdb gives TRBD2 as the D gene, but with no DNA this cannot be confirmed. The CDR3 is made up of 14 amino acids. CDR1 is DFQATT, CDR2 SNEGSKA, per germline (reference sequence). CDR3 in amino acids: CSARGLEGHNEQFF.

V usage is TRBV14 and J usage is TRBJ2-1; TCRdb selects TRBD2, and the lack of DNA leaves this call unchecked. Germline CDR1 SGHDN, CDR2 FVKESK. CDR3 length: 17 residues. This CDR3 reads CASRRSGTSGPYNEQFF.

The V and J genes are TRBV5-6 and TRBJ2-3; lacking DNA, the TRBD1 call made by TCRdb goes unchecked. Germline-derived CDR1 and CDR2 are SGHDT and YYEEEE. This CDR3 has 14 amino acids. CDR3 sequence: CASSQGQRLYTQYF. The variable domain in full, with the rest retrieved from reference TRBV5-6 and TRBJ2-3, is DAGVTQSPTHLIKTRGQQVTLRCSPKSGHDTVSWYQQALGQGPQFIFQYYEEEERQRGNFPDRFSGHQFPNYSSELNVNALLLGDSALYLCASSQGQRLYTQYFGPGTRLTVL.

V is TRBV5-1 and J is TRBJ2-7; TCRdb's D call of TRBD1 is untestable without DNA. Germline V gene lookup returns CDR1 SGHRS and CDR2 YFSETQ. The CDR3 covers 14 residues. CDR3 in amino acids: CASSLADRGDEQYF.

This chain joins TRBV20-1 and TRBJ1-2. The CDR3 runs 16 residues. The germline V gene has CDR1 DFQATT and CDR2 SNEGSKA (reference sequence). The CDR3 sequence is CSARSTDQGDYYGYTF.

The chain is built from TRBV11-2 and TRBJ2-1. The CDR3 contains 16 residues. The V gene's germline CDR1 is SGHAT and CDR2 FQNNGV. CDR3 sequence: CASSLVARTTNNEQFF.

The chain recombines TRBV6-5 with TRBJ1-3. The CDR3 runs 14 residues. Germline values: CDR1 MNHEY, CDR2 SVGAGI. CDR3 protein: CASSYTVSGNTIYF.

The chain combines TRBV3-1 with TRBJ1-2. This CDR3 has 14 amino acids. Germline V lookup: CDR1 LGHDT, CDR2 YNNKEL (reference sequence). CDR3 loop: CASSKSGVGYGYTF.

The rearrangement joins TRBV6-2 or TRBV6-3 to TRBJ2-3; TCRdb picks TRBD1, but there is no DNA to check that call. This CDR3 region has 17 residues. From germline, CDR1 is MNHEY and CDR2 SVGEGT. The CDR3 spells CASSYSFPGGSADTQYF.

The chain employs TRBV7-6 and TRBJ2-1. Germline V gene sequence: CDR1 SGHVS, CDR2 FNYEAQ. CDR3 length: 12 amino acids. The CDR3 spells CASSLPYNEQFF.

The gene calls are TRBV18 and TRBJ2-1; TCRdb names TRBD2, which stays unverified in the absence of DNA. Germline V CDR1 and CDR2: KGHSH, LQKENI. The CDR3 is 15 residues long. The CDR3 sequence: CASSPGAGGYNEQFF.

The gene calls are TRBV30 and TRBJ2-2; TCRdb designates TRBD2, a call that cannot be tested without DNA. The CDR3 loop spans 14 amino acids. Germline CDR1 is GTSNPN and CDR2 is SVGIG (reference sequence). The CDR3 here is CAASGTAGTGELFF.

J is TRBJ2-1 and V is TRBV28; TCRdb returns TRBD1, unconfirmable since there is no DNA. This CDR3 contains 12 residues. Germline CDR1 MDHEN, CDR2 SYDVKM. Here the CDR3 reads CASSLGGDRKVF.

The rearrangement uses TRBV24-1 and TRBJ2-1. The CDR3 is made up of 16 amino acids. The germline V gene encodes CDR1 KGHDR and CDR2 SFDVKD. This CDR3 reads CATSDFTRDPYNEQFF.

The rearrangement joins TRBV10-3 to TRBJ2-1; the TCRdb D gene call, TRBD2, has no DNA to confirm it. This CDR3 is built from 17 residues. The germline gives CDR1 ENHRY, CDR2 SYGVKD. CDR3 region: CAISESLAGGFYNEQFF.

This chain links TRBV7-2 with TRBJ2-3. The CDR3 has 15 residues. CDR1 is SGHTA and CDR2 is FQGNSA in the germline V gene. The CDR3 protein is CASSLKDLSADTQYF.

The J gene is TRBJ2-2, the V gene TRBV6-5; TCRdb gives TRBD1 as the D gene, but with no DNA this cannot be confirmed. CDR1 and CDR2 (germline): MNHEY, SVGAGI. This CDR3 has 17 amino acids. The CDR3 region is CASSYSNWDRGAGELFF.